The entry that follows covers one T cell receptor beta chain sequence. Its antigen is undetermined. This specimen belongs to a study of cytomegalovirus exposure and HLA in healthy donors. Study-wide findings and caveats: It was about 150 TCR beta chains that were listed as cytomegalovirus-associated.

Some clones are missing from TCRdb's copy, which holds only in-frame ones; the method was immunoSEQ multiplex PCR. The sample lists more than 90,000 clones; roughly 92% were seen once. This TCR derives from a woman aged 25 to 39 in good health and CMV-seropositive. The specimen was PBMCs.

CDR3 loop: CASSLRTGGDEQYF. As DNA, the CDR3 is TGTGCCAGCAGCTTAAGGACAGGGGGAGACGAGCAGTACTTC. The chain couples TRBV7-2 to TRBJ2-7; 10 bases match TRBD1. CDR3 length: 14 amino acids. Trimming removed 2 bases from V and 5 bases from J; junction bases left unmatched: 3. Germline V gene data show CDR1 as SGHTA and CDR2 as FQGNSA. The full variable domain, with the rest looked up from reference TRBV7-2 and TRBJ2-7, is GAGVSQSPSNKVTEKGKDVELRCDPISGHTALYWYRQSLGQGLEFLIYFQGNSAPDKSGLPSDRFSAERTGGSVSTLTIQRTQQEDSAVYLCASSLRTGGDEQYFGPGTRLTVT.